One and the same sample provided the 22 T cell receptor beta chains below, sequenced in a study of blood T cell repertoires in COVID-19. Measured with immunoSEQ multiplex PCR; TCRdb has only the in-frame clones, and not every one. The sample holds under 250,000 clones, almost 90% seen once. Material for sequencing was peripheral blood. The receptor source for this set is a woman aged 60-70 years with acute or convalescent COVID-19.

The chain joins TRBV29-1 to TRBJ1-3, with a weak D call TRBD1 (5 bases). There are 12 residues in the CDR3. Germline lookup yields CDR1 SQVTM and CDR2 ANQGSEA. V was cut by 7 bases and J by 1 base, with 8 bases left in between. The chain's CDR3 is CSGGESGNTIYF. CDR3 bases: TGCAGCGGGGGGGAGTCTGGAAACACCATATATTTT. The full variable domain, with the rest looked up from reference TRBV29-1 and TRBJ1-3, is SAVISQKPSRDICQRGTSLTIQCQVDSQVTMMFWYRQQPGQSLTLIATANQGSEATYESGFVIDKFPISRPNLTFSTLTVSNMSPEDSSIYLCSGGESGNTIYFGEGSWLTVV.

CDR3 sequence (DNA): TGTGCCAGTACCTTACAGGGAGCGGCTAATGAAAAACTGTTTTTT. Translated: CASTLQGAANEKLFF. The genes are TRBV19 and TRBJ1-4; D possibly corresponds to TRBD1 (6 bases). Trimming shortened V by 7 bases and J by 3 bases, and 15 bases separated the two germline ends. In germline, CDR1 is LNHDA, CDR2 SQIVND (reference sequence). CDR3 size: 15 residues.

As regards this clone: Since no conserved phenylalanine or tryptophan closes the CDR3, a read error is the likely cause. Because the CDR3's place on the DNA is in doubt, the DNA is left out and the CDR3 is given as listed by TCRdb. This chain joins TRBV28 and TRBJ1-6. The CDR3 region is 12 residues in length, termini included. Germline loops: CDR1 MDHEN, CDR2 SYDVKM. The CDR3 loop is CASSPSRPRLVY.

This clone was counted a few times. The CDR3 bases are TGTGCCAGCAGTGAAGGTGGTACAAATCAGCCCCAGCATTTT. This translates into CASSEGGTNQPQHF. The gene calls are TRBV2 and TRBJ1-5; D is ambiguous. CDR3 size: 14 residues. Germline loops: CDR1 SNHLY, CDR2 FYNNEI. V lost 1 base and J lost 4, with 8 bases in between.

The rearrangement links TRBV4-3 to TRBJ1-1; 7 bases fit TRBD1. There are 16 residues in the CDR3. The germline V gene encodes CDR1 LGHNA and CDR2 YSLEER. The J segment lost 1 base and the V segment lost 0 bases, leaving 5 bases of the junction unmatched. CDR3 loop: CASSQDWTGWNTEAFF. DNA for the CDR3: TGCGCCAGCAGCCAAGATTGGACAGGTTGGAACACTGAAGCTTTCTTT.

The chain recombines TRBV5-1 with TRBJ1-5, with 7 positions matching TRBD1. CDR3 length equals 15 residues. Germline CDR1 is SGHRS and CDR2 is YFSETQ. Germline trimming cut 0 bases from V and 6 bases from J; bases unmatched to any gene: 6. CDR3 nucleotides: TGCGCCAGCAGCTTGGTGACAGGGTCGGGTCAGCCCCAGCATTTT. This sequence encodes CASSLVTGSGQPQHF.

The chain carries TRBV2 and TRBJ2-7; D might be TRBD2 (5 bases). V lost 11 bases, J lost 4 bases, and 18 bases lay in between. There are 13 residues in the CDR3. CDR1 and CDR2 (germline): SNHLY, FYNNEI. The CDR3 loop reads CAWGDGVGYEQYF. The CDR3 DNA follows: TGTGCCTGGGGAGATGGGGTAGGGTACGAGCAGTACTTC.

In DNA form, the CDR3 reads TGCAGTGCTAGAGGTTCGGGTTACCAGCATTTT. Translation: CSARGSGYQHF. The V gene is TRBV20-1, the J gene TRBJ1-5; D gene uncertain. Germline V gene data show CDR1 as DFQATT and CDR2 as SNEGSKA (reference sequence). The V gene lost 1 base and the J gene lost 12 bases, with 10 bases spanning the gap. The CDR3 extends over 11 amino acids.

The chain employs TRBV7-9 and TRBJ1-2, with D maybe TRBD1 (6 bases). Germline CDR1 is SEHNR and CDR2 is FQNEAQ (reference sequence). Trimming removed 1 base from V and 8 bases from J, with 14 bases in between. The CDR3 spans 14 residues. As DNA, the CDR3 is TGTGCCAGCAGCTTAGAAGGTTGGCAGGGGGGCTACACCTTC. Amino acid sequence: CASSLEGWQGGYTF.

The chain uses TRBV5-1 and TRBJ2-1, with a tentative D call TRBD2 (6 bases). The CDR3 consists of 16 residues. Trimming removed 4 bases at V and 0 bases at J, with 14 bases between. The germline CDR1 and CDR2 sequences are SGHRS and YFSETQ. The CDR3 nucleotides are TGCGCCAGCAGCCCAGCGGGCGGGGCCTCCTACAATGAGCAGTTCTTC. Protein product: CASSPAGGASYNEQFF.

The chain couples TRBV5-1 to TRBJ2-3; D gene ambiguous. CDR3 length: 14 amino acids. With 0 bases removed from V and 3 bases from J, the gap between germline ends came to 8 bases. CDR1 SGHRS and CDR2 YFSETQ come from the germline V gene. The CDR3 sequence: CASSLGSKTDTQYF. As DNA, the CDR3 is TGCGCCAGCAGCTTGGGTAGTAAAACAGATACGCAGTATTTT.

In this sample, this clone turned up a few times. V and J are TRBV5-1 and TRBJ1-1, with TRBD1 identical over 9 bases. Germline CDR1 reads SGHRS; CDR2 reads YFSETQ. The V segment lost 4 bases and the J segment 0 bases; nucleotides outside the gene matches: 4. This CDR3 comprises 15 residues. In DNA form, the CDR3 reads TGCGCCAGCAGCCCCCGGACAGGGGTGAACACTGAAGCTTTCTTT. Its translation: CASSPRTGVNTEAFF.

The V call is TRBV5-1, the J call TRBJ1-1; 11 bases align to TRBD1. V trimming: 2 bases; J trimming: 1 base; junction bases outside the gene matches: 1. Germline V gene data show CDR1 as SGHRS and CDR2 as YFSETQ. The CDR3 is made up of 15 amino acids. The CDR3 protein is CASSLGQGANTEAFF. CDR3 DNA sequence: TGCGCCAGCAGCTTAGGACAGGGGGCGAACACTGAAGCTTTCTTT.

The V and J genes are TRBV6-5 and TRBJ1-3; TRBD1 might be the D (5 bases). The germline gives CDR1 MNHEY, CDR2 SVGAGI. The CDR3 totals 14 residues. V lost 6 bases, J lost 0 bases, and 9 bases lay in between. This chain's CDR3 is CASRQGFSGNTIYF. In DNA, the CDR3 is TGTGCCAGCAGGCAGGGCTTCTCTGGAAACACCATATATTTT.

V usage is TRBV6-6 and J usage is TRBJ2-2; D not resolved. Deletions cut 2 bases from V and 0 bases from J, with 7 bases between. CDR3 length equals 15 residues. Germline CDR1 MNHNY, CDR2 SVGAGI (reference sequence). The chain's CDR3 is CASSYESANTGELFF. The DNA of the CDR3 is TGTGCCAGCAGTTACGAGAGCGCGAACACCGGGGAGCTGTTTTTT.

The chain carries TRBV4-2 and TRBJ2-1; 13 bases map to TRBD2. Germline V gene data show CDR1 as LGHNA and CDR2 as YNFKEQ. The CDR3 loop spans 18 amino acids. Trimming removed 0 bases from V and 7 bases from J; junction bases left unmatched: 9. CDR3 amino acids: CASSQDGTSGGAWNEQFF. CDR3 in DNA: TGTGCCAGCAGCCAAGACGGAACTAGCGGGGGGGCCTGGAATGAGCAGTTCTTC.

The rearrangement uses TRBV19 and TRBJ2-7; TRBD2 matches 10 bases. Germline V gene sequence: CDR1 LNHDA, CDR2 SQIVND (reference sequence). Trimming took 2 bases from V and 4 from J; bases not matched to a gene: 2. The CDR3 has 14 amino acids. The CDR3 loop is CASSISSGRYEQYF. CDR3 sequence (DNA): TGTGCCAGTAGTATAAGTAGCGGGAGGTACGAGCAGTACTTC.

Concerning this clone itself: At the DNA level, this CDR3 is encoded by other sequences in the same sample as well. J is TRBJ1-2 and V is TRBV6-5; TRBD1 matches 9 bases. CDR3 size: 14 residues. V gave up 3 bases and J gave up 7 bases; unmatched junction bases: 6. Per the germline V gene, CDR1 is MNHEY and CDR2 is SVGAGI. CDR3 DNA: TGTGCCAGCAGTTATACAGGACAGGGGAGTGGCTACACCTTC. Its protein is CASSYTGQGSGYTF.

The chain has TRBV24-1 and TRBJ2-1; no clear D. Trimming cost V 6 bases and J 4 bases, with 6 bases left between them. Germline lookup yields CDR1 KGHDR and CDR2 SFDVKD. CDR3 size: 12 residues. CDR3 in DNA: TGTGCCACCAGTACTACATACAATGAGCAGTTCTTC. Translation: CATSTTYNEQFF.

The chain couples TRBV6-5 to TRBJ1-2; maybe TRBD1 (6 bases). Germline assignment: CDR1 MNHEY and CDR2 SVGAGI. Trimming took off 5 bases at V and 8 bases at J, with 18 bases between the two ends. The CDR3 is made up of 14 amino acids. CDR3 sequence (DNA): TGTGCCAGCAGTACATCAGGGGCTTCCTGGGGCTACACCTTC. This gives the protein CASSTSGASWGYTF.

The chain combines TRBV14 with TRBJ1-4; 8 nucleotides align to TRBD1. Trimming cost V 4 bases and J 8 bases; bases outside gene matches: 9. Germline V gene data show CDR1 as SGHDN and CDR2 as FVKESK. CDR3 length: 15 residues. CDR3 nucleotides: TGTGCCAGCAGCCTGAGGACAGGGCGGACCGAAAAACTGTTTTTT. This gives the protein CASSLRTGRTEKLFF.

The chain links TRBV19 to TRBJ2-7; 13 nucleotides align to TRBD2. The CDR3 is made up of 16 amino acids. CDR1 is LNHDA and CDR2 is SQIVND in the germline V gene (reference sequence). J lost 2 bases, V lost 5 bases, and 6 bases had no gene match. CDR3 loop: CASSARTSGRTYEQYF. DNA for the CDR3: TGTGCCAGTAGTGCCCGGACTAGCGGGAGAACCTACGAGCAGTACTTC. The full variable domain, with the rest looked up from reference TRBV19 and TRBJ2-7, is DGGITQSPKYLFRKEGQNVTLSCEQNLNHDAMYWYRQDPGQGLRLIYYSQIVNDFQKGDIAEGYSVSREKKESFPLTVTSAQKNPTAFYLCASSARTSGRTYEQYFGPGTRLTVT.